This TCR beta chain was documented in a study of T cells after yellow fever vaccination. Across the study: When fractions had low cell numbers, they were prepared with SMART-Seq v4 Ultra Low Input.

This clonotype was seen more than once but under ten times. Its matching antigen is unknown. Germline is not matched at one junction end, which may reflect a read error. Study-level results: FACS-sorted repertoires might harbor abundant contaminating clonotypes from the bulk population.

Conversion of TCR transcripts into cDNA relied on 5'RACE template switching, which added a universal primer site and UMIs. TCRdb re-analysed the 5' RACE reads in MiXCR, keeping a single row per CDR3 protein. The table records 450,000 to 550,000 distinct CDR3 sequences, less than 25% of them present only once. The CDR3 extends over 13 amino acids. Germline CDR1 SSHAT, CDR2 FNYEAQ (reference sequence). The sequence came from a man aged 18 to 35 who received the YFV17D yellow fever vaccine. The source was PBMCs, collected 21 days after the first yellow fever vaccination. V gene TRBV7-7 combines with J gene TRBJ2-3; the D is unclear. The CDR3 region has the DNA TGTGCTAGCAGCTTAACAGATTCAGATACGCAGTATTTT. Translating it yields CASSLTDSDTQYF.